By sample share, the clone carrying this T cell receptor (beta chain) is medium-sized (0.01 to 0.1%). The data belong to a study of CD4 and CD8 cells across lung adenocarcinoma regions. The patients had localized lung adenocarcinoma, a non-small cell subtype. MiXCR, applied by TCRdb to the PCR reads, yields one record per CDR3 protein. In the table there are over 15,000 distinct CDR3 sequences, 50% of which are singletons. Germline loops: CDR1 MNHNS, CDR2 SASEGT. The CDR3 consists of 15 residues. This sequence was found in a male donor with lung adenocarcinoma. The CD4 and CD8 labels of this study may be unreliable. Sequencing input: CD8+ T cells from the margin of a lung tumor. The chain links TRBV6-1 to TRBJ2-1; possible D gene TRBD2, 5 bases. The J call could be wrong; TRBJ2-7 is a better fit for the DNA end. Here the CDR3 reads CASSDTRASSYEQYF. The CDR3, as DNA: TGTGCCAGCAGTGACACTAGGGCGAGCTCCTACGAGCAGTACTTC.